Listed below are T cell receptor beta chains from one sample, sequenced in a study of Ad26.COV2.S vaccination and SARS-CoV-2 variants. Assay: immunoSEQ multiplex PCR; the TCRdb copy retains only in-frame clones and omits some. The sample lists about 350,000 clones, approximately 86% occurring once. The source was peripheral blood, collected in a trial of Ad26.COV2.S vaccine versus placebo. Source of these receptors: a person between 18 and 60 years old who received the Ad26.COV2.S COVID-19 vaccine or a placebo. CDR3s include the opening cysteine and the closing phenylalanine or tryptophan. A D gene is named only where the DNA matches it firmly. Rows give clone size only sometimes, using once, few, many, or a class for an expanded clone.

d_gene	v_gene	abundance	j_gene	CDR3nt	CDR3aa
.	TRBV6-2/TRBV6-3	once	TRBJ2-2	TGTGCCAGCAGTCAAACCCAGGGTCCCGGGGAGCTGTTTTTT	CASSQTQGPGELFF
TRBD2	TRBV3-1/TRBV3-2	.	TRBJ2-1	TGTGCCAGCAGCCAAGTTTGGCTAGCGGGAAATAAGGGGCAGTTCTTC	CASSQVWLAGNKGQFF
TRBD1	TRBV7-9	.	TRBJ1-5	TGTGCCAGCAGCTCGGACAGGGTAAAGGATCAGCCCCAGCATTTT	CASSSDRVKDQPQHF
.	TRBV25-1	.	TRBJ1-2	TGTGCCAGCAGCCTTGGACAGAACTATGGCTACACCTTC	CASSLGQNYGYTF
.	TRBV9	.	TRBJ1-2	TGTGCCAGCAGCGTCGGGGTTACGAATGGCTACACCTTC	CASSVGVTNGYTF
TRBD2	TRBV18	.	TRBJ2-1	TGTGCCAGCTCACCAAGCCTAGCGGGGTACTGGACCTACAATGAGCAGTTCTTC	CASSPSLAGYWTYNEQFF
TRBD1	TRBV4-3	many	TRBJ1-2	TGCGCCAGCAGCCAAGAGGTCTGGGACAGGGTTACTGGCTACACCTTC	CASSQEVWDRVTGYTF
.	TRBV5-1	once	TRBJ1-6	TGCGCCAGCAGATTGATGGGGGGCGCGGATAATTCACCCCTCCACTTT	CASRLMGGADNSPLHF
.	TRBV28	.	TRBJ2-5	TGTGCCAGCAGTTTATCCGGGGCGAAGGAGACCCAGTACTTC	CASSLSGAKETQYF
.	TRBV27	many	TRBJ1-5	TGTGCCAGCAGTTTACAGGGTAATCAGCCCCAGCATTTT	CASSLQGNQPQHF
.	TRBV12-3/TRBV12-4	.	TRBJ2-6	TGTGCCAGCGTAGGCTCTGGGGCCAACGTCCTGACTTTC	CASVGSGANVLTF
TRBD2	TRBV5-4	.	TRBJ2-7	TGTGCCAGCAGCCAAGGACTAGCGGTCTACGAGCAGTACTTC	CASSQGLAVYEQYF
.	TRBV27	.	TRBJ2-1	TGTGCCAGCAACCGCCCGGGAGCCTCCTACAATGAGCAGTTCTTC	CASNRPGASYNEQFF
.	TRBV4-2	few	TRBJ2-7	TGTGCCAGCAGCCAAGACCGGGGAGGGGGTTTCTACGAGCAGTACTTC	CASSQDRGGGFYEQYF
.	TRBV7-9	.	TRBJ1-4	TGTGCCAGCAGCTCCGACAGAAGAGGTGAAAAACTGTTTTTT	CASSSDRRGEKLFF